Below, 15 T cell receptor beta chains from the same sample are listed, as sequenced in a study of regulatory T cells in long-lasting Graves disease. Arm-PCR of CDR3 regions and iRepertoire HTBI primers were used to build TCR beta libraries. TCRdb independently ran MiXCR on the multiplex PCR reads; one entry per CDR3 protein. The sample has about 620,000 distinct CDR3 sequences, 16% seen once. Noted time point: newly diagnosed GD, antithyroid drugs for less than 3 months. PBMCs provided the RNA from which the TCR library was made. The same specimen was also included in a second study, on T cells in Graves' hyperthyroidism and ophthalmopathy.

Sequencing used peripheral blood mononuclear cells (PBMCs), obtained at new diagnosis, from a patient treated with antithyroid drugs. These receptors all come from a woman younger than 45 with Graves disease.

There are a few counts of this clonotype. V usage is TRBV18 and J usage is TRBJ2-7; D uncertain. Per the germline V gene, CDR1 is KGHSH and CDR2 is LQKENI. This CDR3 comprises 12 residues. Trimming removed 3 bases at V and 6 bases at J, with 9 bases between. The CDR3 spells CASSPQAREQYF. The CDR3 nucleotides read TGTGCCAGCTCACCCCAGGCGCGCGAGCAGTACTTC.

This clonotype was observed a few times. V is TRBV28 and J is TRBJ2-3, with 7 bases identical to TRBD1. The CDR3 is 20 residues long. The V and J ends lost 3 bases and 6 bases, in that order; junction bases with no gene match: 24. Germline CDR1 reads MDHEN; CDR2 reads SYDVKM. This CDR3 is CASSFQGGVGQGVLDDTQYF. The CDR3 DNA sequence: TGTGCCAGCAGTTTTCAAGGCGGTGTCGGGCAGGGGGTTCTTGACGATACGCAGTATTTT.

This clonotype was counted only a few times. The chain uses TRBV7-8 and TRBJ2-7; no clear D. V lost 5 bases, J lost 6 bases, and 14 bases lay in between. CDR1 SGHVS and CDR2 FQNEAQ come from the germline V gene. The length of the CDR3 is 13 residues. The CDR3 sequence: CASSLPAITEQYF. CDR3 sequence (DNA): TGTGCCAGCAGCCTACCCGCGATTACCGAGCAGTACTTC.

V is TRBV5-6 and J is TRBJ2-7, with TRBD2 as a possible D gene (5 bases). Trimming left V 2 bases short and J 1 base short, with 19 bases between. Germline V gene sequence: CDR1 SGHDT, CDR2 YYEEEE. The CDR3 loop spans 17 amino acids. Written as DNA, the CDR3 is TGTGCCAGCAGCTTAGCCCTCGAGCGGCAAGGATCCTACGAGCAGTACTTC. The encoded protein is CASSLALERQGSYEQYF.

This clonotype was detected a few times. The V call is TRBV6-1, the J call TRBJ2-5, with D unresolved. Deletions cut 6 bases from V and 5 bases from J, with 7 bases between. Germline V gene data show CDR1 as MNHNS and CDR2 as SASEGT. This CDR3 contains 11 residues. CDR3 DNA: TGTGCCAGCAGGGCTGGGGAGACCCAGTACTTC. Translation: CASRAGETQYF.

This clonotype has a count of ten or more. The rearrangement joins TRBV2 to TRBJ1-1; a weak D match, TRBD1 (6 bases). The germline V gene has CDR1 SNHLY and CDR2 FYNNEI. The CDR3 covers 14 residues. V gave up 5 bases and J gave up 1 base, with 11 bases separating them. In nucleotides, the CDR3 is TGTGCCAGCAGTCCGGGACACCAGAACACTGAAGCTTTCTTT. The encoded protein is CASSPGHQNTEAFF. Using reference TRBV2 and TRBJ1-1 for the parts outside the CDR3, the full variable domain is EPEVTQTPSHQVTQMGQEVILRCVPISNHLYFYWYRQILGQKVEFLVSFYNNEISEKSEIFDDQFSVERPDGSNFTLKIRSTKLEDSAMYFCASSPGHQNTEAFFGQGTRLTVV.

This clonotype has only a few counts. The chain is built from TRBV11-2 and TRBJ2-3, with D maybe TRBD1 (5 bases). The germline CDR1 and CDR2 sequences are SGHAT and FQNNGV. The CDR3 covers 14 residues. V shed 4 bases and J shed 5 bases, with 13 bases lying between them. CDR3 sequence: CASSSRTLGDTQYF. For the CDR3, the DNA is TGTGCCAGCAGCTCCAGGACATTGGGAGATACGCAGTATTTT. Drawing the rest from reference TRBV11-2 and TRBJ2-3, the complete variable domain is EAGVAQSPRYKIIEKRQSVAFWCNPISGHATLYWYQQILGQGPKLLIQFQNNGVVDDSQLPKDRFSAERLKGVDSTLKIQPAKLEDSAVYLCASSSRTLGDTQYFGPGTRLTVL.

As to this clonotype: It differs at one base from a far larger clone, so likely a read error. The J gene is TRBJ2-3, the V gene TRBV6-5, with 7 bases fitting TRBD2. The J call may be faulty, since TRBJ2-1 better matches the DNA end. CDR3 length equals 16 residues. From germline, CDR1 is MNHEY and CDR2 SVGAGI. DNA for the CDR3: TGTGCCAGCAGTTACCCGTATCCAGCGGGACCCAATGAGCAGTTCTTC. As protein: CASSYPYPAGPNEQFF.

In this sample, this clonotype turned up a few times. This sequence joins TRBV19 and TRBJ1-1; D is perhaps TRBD1 (5 bases). V lost 7 bases and J 4 bases, leaving 16 bases between the germline ends. The germline V gene has CDR1 LNHDA and CDR2 SQIVND (reference sequence). This CDR3 region has 14 residues. The CDR3 coding sequence is TGTGCCAGTACCTATTCTGGGGGTGGCACTGAAGCTTTCTTT. Encoded protein: CASTYSGGGTEAFF.

The genes are TRBV20-1 and TRBJ2-1; TRBD2 is a possible D gene (5 bases). This CDR3 is 16 amino acids long. Germline V gene sequence: CDR1 DFQATT, CDR2 SNEGSKA (reference sequence). Trimming pared 6 bases from V and 9 bases from J, leaving 27 bases between. The CDR3 here is CSARSWNEIGRGEQFF. The CDR3 bases are TGCAGTGCCAGGAGTTGGAATGAGATCGGCCGGGGTGAGCAGTTCTTC.

The chain has TRBV29-1 and TRBJ2-7; D is possibly TRBD1 (5 bases). V was clipped by 0 bases and J by 6 bases, with 9 bases between them. There are 12 residues in the CDR3. Germline-derived CDR1 and CDR2 are SQVTM and ANQGSEA. The CDR3 sequence is CSVEDSGPEQYF. The CDR3 region has the DNA TGCAGCGTTGAAGACTCAGGGCCCGAGCAGTACTTC.

This clonotype has only a few counts. The chain links TRBV6-2 or TRBV6-3 to TRBJ1-5; D ambiguous. The length of the CDR3 is 15 residues. From germline, CDR1 is MNHEY and CDR2 SVGEGT. Trimming took off 9 bases at V and 6 bases at J, with 21 bases between the two ends. For the CDR3, the DNA is TGTGCCAGTACAATAAATATCGCGGAGGGTCAGCCCCAGCATTTT. It specifies CASTINIAEGQPQHF.

The V gene is TRBV28, the J gene TRBJ2-1, with 8 bases that match TRBD2. The trim removed 7 bases at V and 8 bases at J, leaving 13 bases unmatched. Germline loops: CDR1 MDHEN, CDR2 SYDVKM. CDR3 length: 15 amino acids. CDR3 sequence (DNA): TGTGCCAGCACGGGCCGGGCTAGCGGGTTGGATGAGCAGTTCTTC. Translating it yields CASTGRASGLDEQFF.

This clonotype was recorded at least ten times. J is TRBJ2-1 and V is TRBV5-5, with 15 bases identical to TRBD2. Germline V gene sequence: CDR1 SGHKS, CDR2 YYEKEE (reference sequence). The CDR3 has 15 amino acids. V shed 5 bases, J shed 12 bases, and the junction held 9 bases outside the gene matches. The DNA of the CDR3 is TGTGCCAGCAGGGCCGGACTAGCGGGAGGGCCCGGGCAGTTCTTC. As protein: CASRAGLAGGPGQFF.

A few counts support this clonotype. V usage is TRBV29-1 and J usage is TRBJ1-1; tentatively, D is TRBD1 (5 bases). V gave up 7 bases and J gave up 0 bases, with 18 bases separating them. CDR3 length: 15 residues. Germline V gene data show CDR1 as SQVTM and CDR2 as ANQGSEA. The CDR3 coding sequence is TGCAGCGGGTGGGACCTTCAGGGCTTGAACACTGAAGCTTTCTTT. Translation gives CSGWDLQGLNTEAFF.